Each of the 30 T cell receptor beta chains below was sequenced from the same sample in a study of CD8+CD57+ T cells in acquired aplastic anemia. Patients chosen for sequencing had shown CD8+CD57+ cell expansion by flow cytometry. Template material for TCR beta VDJ and CDR3 profiling consisted of genomic DNA. TCRdb called the reads again in MiXCR, with one record for every CDR3 protein. The data hold about 150,000 distinct CDR3 sequences, with over 40% observed a single time. The sample comprised sorted CD4+, CD8+, or CD8+CD57+ T cells (not recorded which) from PBMCs. Receptors originate from a human donor with aplastic anemia.

V is TRBV20-1 and J is TRBJ1-2; a possible D gene is TRBD1 (6 bases). This CDR3 is built from 12 residues. The ends were cut back, 6 bases at V and 7 bases at J, with 15 bases in the middle. Germline assignment: CDR1 DFQATT and CDR2 SNEGSKA (reference sequence). CDR3 loop: CSATTGLFGYTF. In DNA, the CDR3 is TGCAGTGCGACGACAGGTCTCTTTGGCTACACCTTC.

The V call is TRBV29-1, the J call TRBJ2-3, with D perhaps matching TRBD2 (5 bases). Trimming left V 4 bases short and J 2 bases short, with 10 bases between. Germline V CDR1 and CDR2: SQVTM, ANQGSEA. The CDR3 is made up of 13 amino acids. Here the CDR3 reads CSVGLTDTDTQYF. As DNA, the CDR3 is TGCAGCGTTGGACTAACCGACACAGATACGCAGTATTTT.

The CDR3 bases are TGTGCCAGCACCGAGGACAGGGTTAGTCCAGATACGCAGTATTTT. Translated: CASTEDRVSPDTQYF. The chain carries TRBV6-2 or TRBV6-3 and TRBJ2-3; TRBD1 matches at 8 bases. V trimming: 7 bases; J trimming: 4 bases; junction bases outside the gene matches: 10. CDR1 is MNHEY, CDR2 SVGEGT, per germline. The CDR3 extends over 15 amino acids.

This clonotype was seen a handful of times. The chain uses TRBV30 and TRBJ1-1, with TRBD1 matching over 7 bases. Germline CDR1 and CDR2: GTSNPN and SVGIG (reference sequence). The CDR3 covers 14 residues. The J segment lost 6 bases and the V segment lost 0 bases, leaving 7 bases of the junction unmatched. Here the CDR3 DNA reads TGTGCCTGGAGTGTAGGGGACAGCATTTCTGAAGCTTTCTTT. Amino acids: CAWSVGDSISEAFF.

Ten or more counts support this clonotype. The chain joins TRBV19 to TRBJ1-2, with D hard to call. V lost 0 bases to trimming and J lost 2 bases, with 4 bases between them. Germline V gene lookup returns CDR1 LNHDA and CDR2 SQIVND (reference sequence). The CDR3 consists of 13 residues. This CDR3 is CASSIDRNYGYTF. The DNA of the CDR3 is TGTGCCAGTAGTATAGATCGGAACTATGGCTACACCTTC.

Regarding this clonotype: A clone one base away is much larger, so this may be a read error. The chain is built from TRBV7-2 and TRBJ1-1; D uncertain. CDR1 is SGHTA, CDR2 FQGNSA, per germline. Trimming removed 1 base at V and 2 bases at J, with 8 bases between. The CDR3 loop spans 14 amino acids. The CDR3 DNA reads as TGTGCCAGCAGCTTAGTCGGAACTAACACTGAAGCTTTCTTT. This encodes CASSLVGTNTEAFF.

This clonotype was found once. The chain employs TRBV28 and TRBJ2-7, with a possible D match to TRBD1 (7 bases). Germline V gives CDR1 MDHEN, CDR2 SYDVKM. Trimming stripped 9 bases from V and 7 bases from J, with 13 bases between. CDR3 length: 11 residues. CDR3 loop: CASHQGGEQYF. CDR3 coding DNA: TGTGCCAGTCATCAGGGGGGAGAGCAGTACTTC.

This clonotype has just one count. The V and J genes are TRBV18 and TRBJ2-7; 7 positions match TRBD1. CDR3 size: 13 residues. The trim removed 3 bases at V and 9 bases at J, leaving 8 bases unmatched. Germline-derived CDR1 and CDR2 are KGHSH and LQKENI. The CDR3 DNA sequence: TGTGCCAGCTCACCCAGGGGGATCGACGGGCAGTACTTC. Translated, it gives CASSPRGIDGQYF.

This clonotype has a count of ten or more. This sequence joins TRBV7-6 and TRBJ1-2; perhaps TRBD1 as D (6 bases). This CDR3 has 13 residues. Germline V CDR1 and CDR2: SGHVS, FNYEAQ. V was trimmed by 5 bases and J by 8 bases, leaving 15 bases between them. The CDR3 DNA follows: TGTGCCAGCAGCCAATATAACAGGGACGGCTACACCTTC. Residues: CASSQYNRDGYTF.

The chain recombines TRBV9 with TRBJ1-2; D may be TRBD1 (6 bases). The CDR3 runs 15 residues. Germline V gene sequence: CDR1 SGDLS, CDR2 YYNGEE. V was cut by 4 bases and J by 1 base, with 14 bases left in between. CDR3 sequence reads: CASSRTGSLNYGYTF. DNA of the CDR3: TGTGCCAGCAGCCGCACAGGGAGCCTTAACTATGGCTACACCTTC. The full variable domain, rest sourced from reference TRBV9 and TRBJ1-2, is DSGVTQTPKHLITATGQRVTLRCSPRSGDLSVYWYQQSLDQGLQFLIQYYNGEERAKGNILERFSAQQFPDLHSELNLSSLELGDSALYFCASSRTGSLNYGYTFGSGTRLTVV.

This clonotype has at least ten counts. The chain joins TRBV25-1 to TRBJ1-4, with TRBD1 as a possible D gene (6 bases). Trimming removed 5 bases from V and 7 bases from J, with 17 bases in between. CDR1 MGHDK and CDR2 SYGVNS come from the germline V gene. CDR3 length: 15 amino acids. CDR3 in DNA: TGTGCCAGCAGTAAAGGCGCAGGGGCTCTTGAAAAACTGTTTTTT. Its translation is CASSKGAGALEKLFF.

A few counts support this clonotype. This sequence joins TRBV7-2 and TRBJ2-3; D unclear. With 0 bases removed from V and 4 bases from J, the gap between germline ends came to 17 bases. The CDR3 runs 17 residues. Germline CDR1 is SGHTA and CDR2 is FQGNSA. The CDR3 sequence is CASSLARSALGSDTQYF. In DNA, the CDR3 is TGTGCCAGCAGCTTAGCGCGTTCGGCCTTGGGTTCAGATACGCAGTATTTT.

The rearrangement links TRBV5-6 to TRBJ2-5, with 12 bases that match TRBD1. Germline CDR1 and CDR2: SGHDT and YYEEEE. V was pared by 4 bases and J by 4 bases, with 8 bases of the junction left unmatched. CDR3 size: 16 residues. The CDR3 bases are TGTGCCAGCAGCCACCGGGACAGGGGGCGAGGAGAGACCCAGTACTTC. It codes for CASSHRDRGRGETQYF.

Only a few counts were recorded for this clonotype. The chain recombines TRBV7-2 with TRBJ2-2; 15 bases map to TRBD2. This CDR3 has 16 residues. V shed 4 bases, J shed 7 bases, and the junction held 4 bases outside the gene matches. Germline values: CDR1 SGHTA, CDR2 FQGNSA. CDR3 amino acids: CASSYGLAGGGGELFF. The DNA of the CDR3 is TGTGCCAGCAGCTACGGACTAGCGGGGGGGGGCGGGGAGCTGTTTTTT.

Worth noting for this clonotype: A much larger clone lies a single base off, so this may be a read error. This chain links TRBV5-1 with TRBJ1-1; 8 bases are shared with TRBD1. The CDR3 is 16 amino acids. Germline V gene sequence: CDR1 SGHRS, CDR2 YFSETQ. The CDR3 protein is CAGSVPLGQGGTEAFF. Written as DNA, the CDR3 is TGCGCCGGCAGCGTGCCACTTGGACAGGGTGGCACTGAAGCTTTCTTT.

V gene TRBV29-1 combines with J gene TRBJ2-6; D ambiguous. The ends were cut back, 4 bases at V and 1 base at J, with 11 bases in the middle. The germline V gene encodes CDR1 SQVTM and CDR2 ANQGSEA. This CDR3 has 15 amino acids. CDR3 sequence: CSVVAGSSGANVLTF. The CDR3 DNA sequence: TGCAGCGTTGTTGCTGGTTCGTCTGGGGCCAACGTCCTGACTTTC.

In its sample, this clonotype was seen a few times. V gene TRBV10-1 combines with J gene TRBJ2-5; no clear D. Deletions cut 6 bases from V and 5 bases from J, with 13 bases between. This CDR3 is 13 amino acids long. Germline V gene sequence: CDR1 WNHNN, CDR2 SYGVQD (reference sequence). The CDR3 reads CASSRTKDETQYF. For the CDR3, the DNA is TGCGCCAGCAGCCGGACCAAAGATGAGACCCAGTACTTC.

The CDR3 region is CASSSGLAPLTDTQYF. In DNA form, the CDR3 reads TGCGCCAGCAGCTCGGGACTAGCACCGCTCACAGATACGCAGTATTTT. The chain uses TRBV5-1 and TRBJ2-3; 9 nucleotides match TRBD2. The CDR3 has 16 amino acids. Per the germline V gene, CDR1 is SGHRS and CDR2 is YFSETQ. J gave up 2 bases and V 3 bases, and 7 bases lay outside the gene matches. Variable domain in full (rest from reference TRBV5-1 and TRBJ2-3): KAGVTQTPRYLIKTRGQQVTLSCSPISGHRSVSWYQQTPGQGLQFLFEYFSETQRNKGNFPGRFSGRQFSNSRSEMNVSTLELGDSALYLCASSSGLAPLTDTQYFGPGTRLTVL.

This clonotype was counted many times. V and J are TRBV20-1 and TRBJ1-1; D is perhaps TRBD1 (6 bases). The CDR3 extends over 14 amino acids. Germline loops: CDR1 DFQATT, CDR2 SNEGSKA (reference sequence). Trimming removed 1 base at V and 6 bases at J, with 15 bases between. The CDR3, as DNA: TGCAGTGCTAGAGTGTCAGGGGAGAGGGCTGAAGCTTTCTTT. Amino acid sequence: CSARVSGERAEAFF.

This clonotype has only a few counts. The J gene is TRBJ2-2, the V gene TRBV4-1; perhaps TRBD1 as D (5 bases). The CDR3 extends over 16 amino acids. The germline V gene encodes CDR1 MGHRA and CDR2 YSYEKL. The V and J ends lost 4 bases and 7 bases respectively, with 19 bases between them. The DNA of the CDR3 is TGCGCCAGCAGCCCCAAGGACAAGGGGCGAGGCGGGGAGCTGTTTTTT. The encoded protein is CASSPKDKGRGGELFF.

The V gene is TRBV12-3 or TRBV12-4, the J gene TRBJ1-5, with 9 bases identical to TRBD1. V shed 6 bases, J shed 4 bases, and the junction held 7 bases outside the gene matches. The CDR3 is made up of 15 amino acids. The chain's CDR3 is CASRPPGTGNQPQHF. The CDR3 DNA sequence: TGTGCCAGCAGACCCCCCGGGACAGGGAATCAGCCCCAGCATTTT.

This sequence joins TRBV7-9 and TRBJ2-2; TRBD2 might be the D (6 bases). Between the trimmed V and J ends, which lost 5 bases and 3 bases, there was a span of 13 bases. CDR3 length: 15 amino acids. Germline loops: CDR1 SEHNR, CDR2 FQNEAQ (reference sequence). Here the CDR3 DNA reads TGTGCCAGCAGCCTTAGGGACTGGTACACCGGGGAGCTGTTTTTT. It yields the protein CASSLRDWYTGELFF.

The chain couples TRBV15 to TRBJ2-7; TRBD1 or TRBD2 may be the D gene (5 bases each). The germline V and J ends were trimmed by 0 bases and 1 base, with 10 bases remaining between them. CDR3 length: 15 amino acids. CDR1 LNHNV and CDR2 YYDKDF come from the germline V gene (reference sequence). Written as DNA, the CDR3 is TGTGCCACCAGCAGAGATCCGGGACGGTCCTACGAGCAGTACTTC. Translated: CATSRDPGRSYEQYF.

The chain uses TRBV7-2 and TRBJ2-3; D uncertain. Per the germline V gene, CDR1 is SGHTA and CDR2 is FQGNSA. V was cut by 5 bases and J by 8 bases, with 11 bases left in between. The CDR3 covers 12 residues. This chain's CDR3 is CASSVPGPTQYF. In DNA form, the CDR3 reads TGTGCCAGCAGCGTTCCCGGGCCTACGCAGTATTTT.

This rearrangement joins TRBV27 to TRBJ1-2; TRBD1 might be the D (5 bases). V dropped 0 bases and J dropped 1 base, with 9 bases sitting between them. CDR3 length: 15 amino acids. Germline V gene sequence: CDR1 MNHEY, CDR2 SMNVEV (reference sequence). CDR3 region: CASSLSAGHNYGYTF. The CDR3 region has the DNA TGTGCCAGCAGTTTATCGGCAGGGCATAACTATGGCTACACCTTC.

This clonotype was found many times. V and J are TRBV20-1 and TRBJ1-2; possible D gene TRBD1, 6 bases. Trimming stripped 5 bases from V and 5 bases from J, with 12 bases between. The germline gives CDR1 DFQATT, CDR2 SNEGSKA (reference sequence). The CDR3 extends over 12 amino acids. Here the CDR3 reads CSALTGVYGYTF. The CDR3 DNA sequence: TGCAGTGCTTTGACAGGCGTTTATGGCTACACCTTC.

Of note for this clonotype: The germline gene is not matched at one end of the junction; a read error may be the cause. V and J are TRBV6-2 or TRBV6-3 and TRBJ2-5; D is undetermined. Germline-derived CDR1 and CDR2 are MNHEY and SVGEGT. The CDR3 totals 11 residues. The CDR3 is CASSRVETKYF. CDR3 in DNA: TGTGCCAGCAGCAGAGTGGAGACCAAGTACTTC.

The rearrangement joins TRBV24-1 to TRBJ1-1; TRBD1 matches at 12 bases. From germline, CDR1 is KGHDR and CDR2 SFDVKD. The CDR3 spans 16 residues. V lost 7 bases to trimming and J lost 6 bases; unmatched junction nucleotides: 11. The CDR3 reads CATSPTPGQGASEAFF. As DNA, the CDR3 is TGTGCCACCAGCCCTACACCGGGACAGGGGGCCTCTGAAGCTTTCTTT.

The rearrangement links TRBV19 to TRBJ2-3, with D possibly TRBD2 on 5 matching bases. V was clipped by 1 base and J by 4 bases, with 9 bases between them. The CDR3 length is 14 residues. Germline values: CDR1 LNHDA, CDR2 SQIVND (reference sequence). The CDR3 DNA follows: TGTGCCAGTAGTATAGGGAGGTGGGCAGATACGCAGTATTTT. Translating it yields CASSIGRWADTQYF. Full variable domain (rest looked up from reference TRBV19 and TRBJ2-3): DGGITQSPKYLFRKEGQNVTLSCEQNLNHDAMYWYRQDPGQGLRLIYYSQIVNDFQKGDIAEGYSVSREKKESFPLTVTSAQKNPTAFYLCASSIGRWADTQYFGPGTRLTVL.

This clonotype was counted many times. The chain recombines TRBV6-1 with TRBJ2-5; D could derive from TRBD1 or TRBD2 (5 bases each). The CDR3 is made up of 14 amino acids. Germline assignment: CDR1 MNHNS and CDR2 SASEGT. The ends were cut back, 1 base at V and 9 bases at J, with 15 bases in the middle. CDR3: CASSEVSGLGAQYF. Written as DNA, the CDR3 is TGTGCCAGCAGTGAAGTTTCAGGGCTGGGGGCCCAGTACTTC.